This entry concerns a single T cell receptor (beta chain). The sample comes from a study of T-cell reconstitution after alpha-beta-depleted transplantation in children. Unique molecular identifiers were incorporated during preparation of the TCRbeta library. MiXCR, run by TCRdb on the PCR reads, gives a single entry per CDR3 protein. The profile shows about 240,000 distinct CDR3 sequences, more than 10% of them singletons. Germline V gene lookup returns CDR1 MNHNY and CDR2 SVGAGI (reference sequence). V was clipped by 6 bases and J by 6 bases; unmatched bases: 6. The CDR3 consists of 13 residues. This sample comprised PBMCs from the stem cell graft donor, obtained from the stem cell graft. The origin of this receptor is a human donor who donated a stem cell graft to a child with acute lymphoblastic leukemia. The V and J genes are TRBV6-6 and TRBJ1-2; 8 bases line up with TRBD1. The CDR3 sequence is CASRTGEGHGYTF. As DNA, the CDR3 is TGTGCCAGCAGGACAGGGGAAGGGCATGGCTACACCTTC.